This T cell receptor (beta chain) is drawn from a study of OX40 agonist ivuxolimab in advanced cancers. General notes on the study: Ivuxolimab was a fully human IgG2 agonistic monoclonal antibody targeting the costimulatory receptor OX40 (CD134). Intravenous ivuxolimab was administered to patients every 2 weeks at six dose levels: 0.01, 0.1, 0.3, 1.5, 3 and 10 mg/kg. Among the approximately 54 dose-escalation patients, approximately 20 had hepatocellular carcinoma, 15 or so melanoma, 9 renal cell carcinoma and 9 head and neck cancer. In the dose-escalation cohort, 65% to 90% of patients were male, and the mean age was approximately 60 years, with a range of 23 to 79. Patients were allowed to have had prior anti-PD-1, anti-PD-L1 or anti-CTLA-4 therapy, and around 40% of the dose-escalation patients had previously received checkpoint inhibitors. Partial responses occurred in three dose-escalation patients: two with cutaneous melanoma and one with hepatocellular carcinoma. Peripheral TCRbeta sequencing aimed to test whether ivuxolimab altered TCR sequence diversity and caused clonal T-cell expansion. The paper covers the monotherapy dose-escalation part of the phase I ivuxolimab trial, which included N = 52 patients.

The CDR3 spans 14 residues, from the cysteine through the phenylalanine. The sequence is cut down to CDR3 DNA, 42 bases in frame from base 1. V and J are truncated by 0 bases and 5 bases respectively, leaving an intervening sequence of 9 bases. From the germline V gene, CDR1 is SGHRS and CDR2 is YFSETQ. For sequencing of the TCRbeta CDR3 region, genomic DNA was extracted from the sorted cells. TCRbeta CDR3 regions were sequenced using the immunoSEQ Assay. TCRdb retrieved this table from immuneACCESS and kept in-frame rearrangements only. Not all clones are present; in checked studies, unresolved V genes account for under half, and no reason is known for the remainder. The sample table contains under 70,000 clones; only one count was recorded for 92% of them. Roughly 0.6% of the sample comes from the top ten. Notes on this clone: The antigen it binds to is not known. The record has no base qualities; no much larger clone is one base away.

The study at large found these results: After ivuxolimab, CD8+ T cells had more expanded clones than CD4+ T cells on average. The antigen specificity of the peripheral T cells that underwent clonal expansion was not determined. Low levels of normalized T-cell clonal expansion were also shown by some nonresponding patients. Partial responders in the 0.1-3.0 mg/kg groups had among the lowest normalized peripheral clonal expansion, especially among CD8+ T cells. At doses of 0.1 to 3.0 mg/kg, clonal expansion of both CD4+ and CD8+ blood T cells was observed from baseline to week 6.

Patients with autoimmune disease history or receiving systemic immunosuppression were excluded from the trial. In every dose cohort, peripheral blood was drawn for TCR sequencing at baseline, cycle 4 day 1, and cycle 7 day 1. Samples came from an open-label, multicenter, first-in-human phase I dose-escalation trial of ivuxolimab. Adults with locally advanced or metastatic melanoma, renal cell, hepatocellular, or head and neck squamous cell carcinoma were enrolled in the trial. Before TCR sequencing, CD4+ T cells and CD8+ T cells were sorted from peripheral blood as separate populations. Sequencing used CD4+ or CD8+ T cells sorted from blood, obtained in a trial of the OX40 agonist ivuxolimab. The receptor was isolated from an adult with an advanced solid tumor such as melanoma, head and neck, liver or kidney cancer. Rearrangement joined TRBV5-1 to TRBJ2-1; the D gene is perhaps TRBD2, from 6 matching bases. The CDR3 has the sequence CASSLGLENNEQFF. The DNA sequence is as follows: TGCGCCAGCAGCTTGGGACTAGAAAACAATGAGCAGTTCTTC.